Below, 15 T cell receptor beta chains from the same sample are listed, as sequenced in a study of coeliac disease. Some clones are missing from TCRdb's copy, which holds only in-frame ones; the method was immunoSEQ multiplex PCR. The sample carries more than 4,500 clones, less than 80% recorded once. Sequenced: lymphocytes from the gut lamina propria. Receptors originate from a woman in her thirties or forties.

The chain uses TRBV18 and TRBJ1-4; D not certain. Germline V CDR1 and CDR2: KGHSH, LQKENI. The CDR3 loop spans 16 amino acids. V lost 0 bases to trimming and J lost 7 bases, with 15 bases between them. CDR3: CASSPPRAGGREKLFF. As DNA, the CDR3 is TGTGCCAGCTCACCACCTCGGGCAGGAGGCCGTGAAAAACTGTTTTTT.

The V call is TRBV6-1, the J call TRBJ2-3; weak D call: TRBD2 (5 bases). This CDR3 has 15 amino acids. Germline V gene lookup returns CDR1 MNHNS and CDR2 SASEGT. V gave up 7 bases and J gave up 4 bases, with 18 bases separating them. The CDR3 coding sequence is TGTGCCAGCAAGCTAGCCCCCACAACGGCAGATACGCAGTATTTT. Protein: CASKLAPTTADTQYF.

This clone was seen more than once but under ten times. V usage is TRBV4-3 and J usage is TRBJ2-3; the D gene is possibly TRBD1 (6 bases). The germline V gene encodes CDR1 LGHNA and CDR2 YSLEER. The CDR3 has 15 residues. V was shortened by 1 base and J by 6 bases, with 14 bases between the two germline ends. The chain's CDR3 is CASSQVTGKTDTQYF. For the CDR3, the DNA is TGCGCCAGCAGCCAAGTAACAGGGAAAACCGATACGCAGTATTTT.

This sequence joins TRBV7-2 and TRBJ1-2; D is perhaps TRBD1 (6 bases). V gave up 1 base and J gave up 5 bases, with 14 bases separating them. The CDR3 is 15 amino acids. Looked up from germline, CDR1 is SGHTA and CDR2 is FQGNSA. CDR3 DNA sequence: TGTGCCAGCAGCTTAGGTTGGGGGCTATCATATGGCTACACCTTC. Translating it yields CASSLGWGLSYGYTF.

The chain employs TRBV28 and TRBJ1-5, with 7 bases aligning to TRBD1. There are 15 residues in the CDR3. Per the germline V gene, CDR1 is MDHEN and CDR2 is SYDVKM. After removal of 7 bases from V and 5 bases from J, the junction contained 11 bases not matched to a gene. The CDR3 DNA follows: TGTGCCAGCAAGCTCCCGGGCAGGGGGTATCAGCCCCAGCATTTT. This encodes CASKLPGRGYQPQHF.

This clone occurred once. The chain has TRBV5-1 and TRBJ2-1; D is undetermined. The CDR3 contains 14 residues. V lost 0 bases to trimming and J lost 7 bases, with 11 bases between them. The V gene's germline CDR1 is SGHRS and CDR2 YFSETQ. The CDR3 DNA reads TGCGCCAGCAGCTTGGGACTGGCGATAAATGAGCAGTTCTTC. Translating gives CASSLGLAINEQFF.

The V gene is TRBV15, the J gene TRBJ1-5, with 8 bases matching TRBD1. V shed 0 bases and J 6 bases; nucleotides not matched to a gene: 7. CDR3 length: 16 residues. CDR1 LNHNV and CDR2 YYDKDF come from the germline V gene (reference sequence). CDR3 sequence (DNA): TGTGCCACCAGCAGAGAAGGCAGGGGGCGGATTCAGCCCCAGCATTTT. This gives the protein CATSREGRGRIQPQHF.

This clone was observed a handful of times. The CDR3 sequence: CASSQTSGRSEQYF. The CDR3 bases are TGCGCCAGCAGCCAGACTAGCGGGAGAAGCGAGCAGTACTTC. J is TRBJ2-7 and V is TRBV5-1, with 12 bases that match TRBD2. V shed 4 bases, J shed 6 bases, and the junction held 5 bases outside the gene matches. The CDR3 length is 14 residues. Germline V lookup: CDR1 SGHRS, CDR2 YFSETQ.

The chain employs TRBV6-5 and TRBJ1-2, with unresolved D. Trimming took 0 bases from V and 2 from J, leaving 4 bases between them. Germline V lookup: CDR1 MNHEY, CDR2 SVGAGI. The CDR3 covers 13 residues. The CDR3: CASSYSTNYGYTF. DNA for the CDR3: TGTGCCAGCAGTTACTCGACAAACTATGGCTACACCTTC.

This clone was picked up one time. V is TRBV7-6 and J is TRBJ2-5; 9 bases line up with TRBD2. V was pared by 4 bases and J by 3 bases, with 0 bases of the junction left unmatched. The CDR3 is made up of 13 amino acids. The germline gives CDR1 SGHVS, CDR2 FNYEAQ. The CDR3 protein is CASSSSGKETQYF. DNA of the CDR3: TGTGCCAGCAGCTCTAGCGGGAAAGAGACCCAGTACTTC.

Written as DNA, the CDR3 is TGTGCCAGTAGTATTAGTCCTTGGACTGATGGCTACACCTTC. It specifies CASSISPWTDGYTF. The rearrangement joins TRBV19 to TRBJ1-2; D unclear. Trimming shortened V by 3 bases and J by 6 bases, and 14 bases separated the two germline ends. This CDR3 spans 14 amino acids. In germline, CDR1 is LNHDA, CDR2 SQIVND (reference sequence).

This chain links TRBV6-6 with TRBJ2-7, with 7 bases matching TRBD1. V shed 6 bases and J 6 bases; nucleotides not matched to a gene: 8. The germline V gene has CDR1 MNHNY and CDR2 SVGAGI (reference sequence). The CDR3 has 13 residues. The CDR3 protein is CASSPTDRSEQYF. The CDR3 DNA reads as TGTGCCAGCAGCCCAACGGACAGGTCCGAGCAGTACTTC.

In its sample, this clone was seen a few times. The rearrangement links TRBV4-3 to TRBJ2-1; the match to TRBD1 covers 8 bases. This CDR3 has 16 amino acids. Germline lookup yields CDR1 LGHNA and CDR2 YSLEER. The ends lost 0 bases at V and 8 bases at J; junction bases unmatched: 9. The CDR3 reads CASSQDPGQGSHEQFF. The DNA of the CDR3 is TGCGCCAGCAGCCAAGACCCCGGACAGGGCTCTCATGAGCAGTTCTTC.

The chain combines TRBV18 with TRBJ2-5, with D perhaps matching TRBD1 (5 bases). The V end lost 2 bases, the J end lost 0 bases, and 10 bases lay between the germline ends. The CDR3 contains 15 residues. Germline-derived CDR1 and CDR2 are KGHSH and LQKENI. The chain's CDR3 is CASSPGQGYQETQYF. The DNA of the CDR3 is TGTGCCAGCTCACCAGGGCAGGGCTACCAAGAGACCCAGTACTTC.

This clone was counted between two and nine times. The V gene is TRBV6-1, the J gene TRBJ1-4; maybe TRBD1 (5 bases). V dropped 4 bases and J dropped 4 bases, with 13 bases sitting between them. This CDR3 has 15 residues. Looked up from germline, CDR1 is MNHNS and CDR2 is SASEGT. CDR3 sequence: CASSGFGGDNEKLFF. The DNA for the CDR3 is TGTGCCAGCAGTGGATTCGGGGGGGATAATGAAAAACTGTTTTTT.